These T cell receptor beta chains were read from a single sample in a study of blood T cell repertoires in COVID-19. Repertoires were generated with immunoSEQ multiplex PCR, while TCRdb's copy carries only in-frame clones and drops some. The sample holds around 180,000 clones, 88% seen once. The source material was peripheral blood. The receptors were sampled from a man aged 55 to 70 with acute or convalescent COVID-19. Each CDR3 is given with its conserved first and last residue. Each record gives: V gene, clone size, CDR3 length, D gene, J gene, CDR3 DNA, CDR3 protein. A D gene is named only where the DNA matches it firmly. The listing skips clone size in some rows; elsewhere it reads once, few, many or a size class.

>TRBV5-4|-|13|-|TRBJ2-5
TGTGCCAGCAGCTTGGTGGCAGAAGAGACCCAGTACTTC
CASSLVAEETQYF
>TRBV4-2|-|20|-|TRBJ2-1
TGTGCCAGCAGCCAAGGGACCCCGGGGCGTGCAGTAGGGAGGCACAATGAGCAGTTCTTC
CASSQGTPGRAVGRHNEQFF
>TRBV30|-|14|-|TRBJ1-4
TGTGCCTGGGAGTCCGGGATCTCGAGTGAAAAACTGTTTTTT
CAWESGISSEKLFF
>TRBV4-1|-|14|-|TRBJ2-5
TGCGCCAGCAGCCAAGTGCCTCGGAGGGAGACCCAGTACTTC
CASSQVPRRETQYF
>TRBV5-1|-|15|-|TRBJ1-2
TGCGCCAGCAGCGTCGACGGGTCGGAAAACTATGGCTACACCTTC
CASSVDGSENYGYTF
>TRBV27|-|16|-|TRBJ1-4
TGTGCCAGCAGTTTAAGACCGGCAGGGGCTAATGAAAAACTGTTTTTT
CASSLRPAGANEKLFF
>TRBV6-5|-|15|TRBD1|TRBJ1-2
TGTGCCAGCAGCCTGGACCCAGGGGGCCCCTATGGCTACACCTTC
CASSLDPGGPYGYTF
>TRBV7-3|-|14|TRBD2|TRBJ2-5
TGTGCCAGCAGCTCCTTGGGGGGGTCAGAGACCCAGTACTTC
CASSSLGGSETQYF
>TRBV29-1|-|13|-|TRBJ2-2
TGCAGCGTTGTAGGCGGGAACACCGGGGAGCTGTTTTTT
CSVVGGNTGELFF
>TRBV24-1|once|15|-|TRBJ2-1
TGTGCCACCAGTGATACAGGCGGCAGGGGCAATGAGCAGTTCTTC
CATSDTGGRGNEQFF
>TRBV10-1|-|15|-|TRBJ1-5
TGCGCCAGCAGGACGGAGGAGGGAAGCAATCAGCCCCAGCATTTT
CASRTEEGSNQPQHF
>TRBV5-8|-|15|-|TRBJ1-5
TGTGCCAGCAGCCTGGAAAGGGGTCCAAATCAGCCCCAGCATTTT
CASSLERGPNQPQHF
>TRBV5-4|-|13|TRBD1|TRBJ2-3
TGTGCCAGCAGCCTGACAGGGACAGATACGCAGTATTTT
CASSLTGTDTQYF
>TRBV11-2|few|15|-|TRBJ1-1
TGTGCCAGCAGCTTGGAGGGCGGTCGAGACACTGAAGCTTTCTTT
CASSLEGGRDTEAFF
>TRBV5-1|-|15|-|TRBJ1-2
TGCGCCAGCAGCTTGGAGGAGGGCGCTAACTATGGCTACACCTTC
CASSLEEGANYGYTF
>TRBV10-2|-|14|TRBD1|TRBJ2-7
TGCGCCAGCAGTGAGCTGGGGACAGAGTACGAGCAGTACTTC
CASSELGTEYEQYF
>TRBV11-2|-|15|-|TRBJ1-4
TGTGCCAGCAGCCCCGGGACAACTATTAATGAAAAACTGTTTTTT
CASSPGTTINEKLFF
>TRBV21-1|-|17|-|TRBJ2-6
TGTGCCAGCAGCATTAGGACAGCACCGCCTGGGGCCAACGTCCTGACTTTC
CASSIRTAPPGANVLTF
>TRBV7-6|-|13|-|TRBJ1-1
TGTGCCAGCAGCTTATCCAGGGACACTGAAGCTTTCTTT
CASSLSRDTEAFF
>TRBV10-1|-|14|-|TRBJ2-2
TGCGCCAGCAGTGAGTTCAGGGTCACCGGGGAGCTGTTTTTT
CASSEFRVTGELFF
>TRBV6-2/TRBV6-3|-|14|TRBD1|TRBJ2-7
TGTGCCAGCAGTTACCCGGCAACAGGGGGCGAGCAGTACTTC
CASSYPATGGEQYF
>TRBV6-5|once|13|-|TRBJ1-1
TGTGCCAGCAGATTATGGGGGCTCGCTGAAGCTTTCTTT
CASRLWGLAEAFF
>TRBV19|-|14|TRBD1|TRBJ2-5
TGTGCCAGCAGGGACAGGGGGCGGATGGAGACCCAGTACTTC
CASRDRGRMETQYF
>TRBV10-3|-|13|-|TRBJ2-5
TGTGCCATCAGTGCGGAGACTAGGGAGACCCAGTACTTC
CAISAETRETQYF
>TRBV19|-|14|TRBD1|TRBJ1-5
TGTGCCAGTACCCACAGGGGGCCGGGTCAGCCCCAGCATTTT
CASTHRGPGQPQHF
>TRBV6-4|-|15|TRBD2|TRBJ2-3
TGTGCCAGCAGGAGACTAGCGGGAATTACAGATACGCAGTATTTT
CASRRLAGITDTQYF
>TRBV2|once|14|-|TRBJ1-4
TGTGCCAGCAGTGAAATTCGGGGGGTTGAAAAACTGTTTTTT
CASSEIRGVEKLFF
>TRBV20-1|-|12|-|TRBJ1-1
TGCAGTGCGAGTCCCCTCCGGGCTGAAGCTTTCTTT
CSASPLRAEAFF
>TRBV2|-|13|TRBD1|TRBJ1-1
TGTGCCAGCAGCGCGGACAGGGATCGTGAAGCTTTCTTT
CASSADRDREAFF
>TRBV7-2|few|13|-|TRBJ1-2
TGTGCCAGCAGCCCTCCGGACGGGAATGGCTACACCTTC
CASSPPDGNGYTF
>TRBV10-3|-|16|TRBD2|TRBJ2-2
TGTGCCATCGAAGCTAGCGGGGGGAGGAACACCGGGGAGCTGTTTTTT
CAIEASGGRNTGELFF
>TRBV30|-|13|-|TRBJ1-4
TGTGCCTCGGATGGGGCGACTAATGAAAAACTGTTTTTT
CASDGATNEKLFF
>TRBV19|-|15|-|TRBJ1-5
TGTGCCAGTAGCAGACGGACAGTAGACAATCAGCCCCAGCATTTT
CASSRRTVDNQPQHF
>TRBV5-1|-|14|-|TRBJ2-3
TGCGCCAGCTCGAATGGCTCTCCCAGAGATACGCAGTATTTT
CASSNGSPRDTQYF
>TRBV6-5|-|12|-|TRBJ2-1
TGTGCCAGCAGCTCCCTATACAATGAGCAGTTCTTC
CASSSLYNEQFF
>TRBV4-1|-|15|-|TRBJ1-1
TGCGCCAGCAGCCAAGAGAGGGCGCGGGGCACTGAAGCTTTCTTT
CASSQERARGTEAFF
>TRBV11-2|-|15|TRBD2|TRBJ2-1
TGTGCCAGCAGCTTACCGGGAGGCGCCTACAATGAGCAGTTCTTC
CASSLPGGAYNEQFF
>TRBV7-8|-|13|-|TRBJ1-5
TGTGCCAGCAGCCGATTTTCTGGCCAGCCCCAGCATTTT
CASSRFSGQPQHF
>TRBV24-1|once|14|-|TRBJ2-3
TGTGCCACCAGTGATTTCAGGGGCGGGGATACGCAGTATTTT
CATSDFRGGDTQYF
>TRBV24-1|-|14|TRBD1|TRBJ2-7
TGTGCCACCAGTGACCCCGGGACAGGGCACGAGCAGTACTTC
CATSDPGTGHEQYF
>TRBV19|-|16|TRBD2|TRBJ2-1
TGTGCCAGTAGTATAACGGGACTAGCGGGGGGGAATGAGCAGTTCTTC
CASSITGLAGGNEQFF